Below, 9 T cell receptor beta chains from the same sample are listed, as sequenced in a study of cytomegalovirus exposure and HLA in healthy donors. The PCR used 60 Vbeta and 13 Jbeta primers. This table comes from immunoSEQ multiplex PCR, and its TCRdb copy is limited to in-frame clones, with some not included. The table has some 120,000 clones, 76% seen once; the top ten hold about 1.9%. Specimen: PBMCs. The receptors shown here come from a man aged 45 to 65 in good health and CMV-seronegative.

DNA of the CDR3: TGCACCAGCAGCGATATGGGAGGGACCCGAGTGCCTGGAAACACCATATATTTT. Residues: CTSSDMGGTRVPGNTIYF. J is TRBJ1-3 and V is TRBV1. TRBV1 is reported as a pseudogene. The CDR3 loop spans 18 amino acids.

This clone has more than one count but fewer than ten. The rearrangement joins TRBV2 to TRBJ2-2; 8 bases match TRBD1. Germline lookup yields CDR1 SNHLY and CDR2 FYNNEI. The V segment lost 4 bases and the J segment 6 bases; nucleotides outside the gene matches: 7. The CDR3 has 15 amino acids. In DNA form, the CDR3 reads TGTGCCAGCAGTGTTGTGCAGGGGGCCCCCGGGGAGCTGTTTTTT. Amino acid sequence: CASSVVQGAPGELFF.

With regard to this clone: The sample carries other DNA sequences with the same CDR3. V is TRBV6-5 and J is TRBJ1-1; D may be TRBD1 (5 bases). CDR3 length equals 15 residues. The germline V gene encodes CDR1 MNHEY and CDR2 SVGAGI. The V end was cut by 2 bases, the J end by 10 bases, with 20 bases between. The CDR3 nucleotides are TGTGCCAGCAGTTACCGACCTCAGGGCGCGTCCCGAGCTTTCTTT. Its protein product is CASSYRPQGASRAFF.

The chain has TRBV4-3 and TRBJ1-2, with 7 bases aligning to TRBD1. The ends lost 0 bases at V and 4 bases at J; junction bases unmatched: 8. CDR3 length: 16 residues. The V gene's germline CDR1 is LGHNA and CDR2 YSLEER. The DNA of the CDR3 is TGCGCCAGCAGCCAAGATTGGGGGCAGGGGGGCTATGGCTACACCTTC. It codes for CASSQDWGQGGYGYTF.

This clone was seen only a few times. Here the CDR3 DNA reads TGCGCCAGCAGTCCGAGCGCGGACACCGGGGAGCTGTTTTTT. Amino acids: CASSPSADTGELFF. The chain uses TRBV5-1 and TRBJ2-2; no reliable D call. This CDR3 region has 14 residues. Germline assignment: CDR1 SGHRS and CDR2 YFSETQ. V lost 5 bases and J 3 bases, leaving 11 bases between the germline ends. The full variable domain, completed using reference TRBV5-1 and TRBJ2-2, is KAGVTQTPRYLIKTRGQQVTLSCSPISGHRSVSWYQQTPGQGLQFLFEYFSETQRNKGNFPGRFSGRQFSNSRSEMNVSTLELGDSALYLCASSPSADTGELFFGEGSRLTVL.

J is TRBJ2-1 and V is TRBV5-1; TRBD2 matches at 12 bases. Germline loops: CDR1 SGHRS, CDR2 YFSETQ. The length of the CDR3 is 16 residues. V shed 0 bases, J shed 8 bases, and the junction held 6 bases outside the gene matches. In DNA, the CDR3 is TGCGCCAGCAGCTTGGGGGCTAGCGGGGGGGCCGATGAGCAGTTCTTC. Protein: CASSLGASGGADEQFF. The full variable domain, rest sourced from reference TRBV5-1 and TRBJ2-1, is KAGVTQTPRYLIKTRGQQVTLSCSPISGHRSVSWYQQTPGQGLQFLFEYFSETQRNKGNFPGRFSGRQFSNSRSEMNVSTLELGDSALYLCASSLGASGGADEQFFGPGTRLTVL.

This chain's CDR3 is CASSAGTKNTGELFF. CDR3 nucleotide sequence: TGTGCCAGCAGTGCCGGGACTAAGAACACCGGGGAGCTGTTTTTT. V and J are TRBV6-5 and TRBJ2-2; TRBD2 matches 7 bases. After removal of 5 bases from V and 1 base from J, the junction contained 4 bases not matched to a gene. CDR3 size: 15 residues. CDR1 MNHEY and CDR2 SVGAGI come from the germline V gene.

The J gene is TRBJ2-2, the V gene TRBV6-1, with TRBD2 matching 14 bases. Germline V gives CDR1 MNHNS, CDR2 SASEGT. J lost 6 bases, V lost 3 bases, and 0 bases had no gene match. The CDR3 is 15 amino acids. The CDR3 sequence: CASSETSGGAGELFF. The CDR3 coding sequence is TGTGCCAGCAGTGAGACTAGCGGGGGGGCCGGGGAGCTGTTTTTT.

This chain connects TRBV6-1 to TRBJ2-1; 7 nucleotides align to TRBD1. With 6 bases clipped from V and 4 bases from J, the junction kept 3 bases outside the gene matches. Germline V gene data show CDR1 as MNHNS and CDR2 as SASEGT. The CDR3 length is 13 residues. CDR3 in DNA: TGTGCCAGCAGAGGGACAGCTTACAATGAGCAGTTCTTC. Translated: CASRGTAYNEQFF.